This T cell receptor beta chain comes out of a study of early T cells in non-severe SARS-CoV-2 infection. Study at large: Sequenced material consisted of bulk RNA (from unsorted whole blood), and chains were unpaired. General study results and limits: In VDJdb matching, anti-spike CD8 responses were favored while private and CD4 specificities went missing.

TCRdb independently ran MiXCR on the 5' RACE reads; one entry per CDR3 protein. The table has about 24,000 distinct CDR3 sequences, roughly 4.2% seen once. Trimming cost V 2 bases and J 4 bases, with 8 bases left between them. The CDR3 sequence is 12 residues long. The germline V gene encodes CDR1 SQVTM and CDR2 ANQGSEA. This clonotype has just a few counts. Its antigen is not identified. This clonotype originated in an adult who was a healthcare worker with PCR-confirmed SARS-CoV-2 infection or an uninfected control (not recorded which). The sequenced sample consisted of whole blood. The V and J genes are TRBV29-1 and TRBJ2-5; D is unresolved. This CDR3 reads CSVEPARETQYF. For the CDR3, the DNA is TGCAGCGTTGAACCGGCACGAGAGACCCAGTACTTC.